This T cell receptor beta chain appears in the sequencing data of a study of regulatory T cells. Germline V gene sequence: CDR1 LNHDA, CDR2 SQIVND (reference sequence). CDR3 length: 13 residues. Trimming removed 6 bases at V and 6 bases at J, with 15 bases between. A word on this clone: Its antigen is not identified.

The study's findings and limits: Hydrophobic residues at CDR3 positions 6 and 7 were enriched in conventional CD4+ T cells of CD3G-deficient patients.

Patients, 2 to 39 years old, had expanded memory T-cell proportions. CD4+ T cells were divided by sorting: CD25-high CD127-low Tregs, CD25-low CD127-high conventional cells. The primer mix had 52 TRBV and 13 TRBJ primers. The method was immunoSEQ multiplex PCR; TCRdb's version includes in-frame clones alone and lacks a portion of them. The repertoire holds some 31,000 clones, about 93% seen once, with 0.8% to 1% in the top ten. Input material: conventional CD4+ T cells sorted from blood. This receptor was obtained from a child under 10 years old with CD3G deficiency. The chain uses TRBV19 and TRBJ2-7; D not resolved. CDR3 amino acids: CASSQVTSGEQYF. The DNA for the CDR3 is TGTGCCAGTAGCCAAGTGACCTCGGGCGAGCAGTACTTC. Filled out from reference TRBV19 and TRBJ2-7, the complete variable domain reads DGGITQSPKYLFRKEGQNVTLSCEQNLNHDAMYWYRQDPGQGLRLIYYSQIVNDFQKGDIAEGYSVSREKKESFPLTVTSAQKNPTAFYLCASSQVTSGEQYFGPGTRLTVT.